The present T cell receptor beta chain was sequenced within a study of blood T cell repertoires in COVID-19. For the study at large: Italy, Spain and the United States were the sources of the convalescent and acute COVID-19 samples.

The authors' processing: Counts of nucleated cells, estimated from reference gene primer amplification, were obtained. The protocol was immunoSEQ multiplex PCR, while the TCRdb copy is restricted to in-frame clones and leaves out a portion. The V and J calls and clone size were taken over from that table, and D and trimming were inferred from the DNA. Among tens of thousands of clones listed, 70% to 90% were seen once. The V gene end was trimmed by 3 bases and the J gene end by 4 bases; junction bases not matched to a gene: 3. The CDR3 has 14 amino acids. CDR1 and CDR2 from the germline V gene are SGHRS and YFSETQ. Seattle's cohort entered during active infection and was followed longitudinally.

The TCR comes from a woman older than 75 with COVID-19, enrolled during active disease. The chain carries TRBV5-1 and TRBJ1-1, with TRBD1 matching 10 bases. Source material: peripheral blood. The DNA of the CDR3 is TGCGCCAGCAGCTATGACAGGGGGCGCACTGAAGCTTTCTTT. This gives the protein CASSYDRGRTEAFF.